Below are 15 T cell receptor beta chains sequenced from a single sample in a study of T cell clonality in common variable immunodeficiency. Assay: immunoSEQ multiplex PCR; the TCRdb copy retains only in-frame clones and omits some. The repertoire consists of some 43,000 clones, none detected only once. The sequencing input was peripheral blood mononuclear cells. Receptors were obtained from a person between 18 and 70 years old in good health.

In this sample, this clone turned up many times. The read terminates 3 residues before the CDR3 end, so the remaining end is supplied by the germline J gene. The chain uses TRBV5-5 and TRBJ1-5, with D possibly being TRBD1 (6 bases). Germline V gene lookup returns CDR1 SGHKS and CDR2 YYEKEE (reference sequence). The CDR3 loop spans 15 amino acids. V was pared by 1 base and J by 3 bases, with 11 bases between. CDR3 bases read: TGTGCCAGCAGCTTGAGGGGGGGCTCCAATCAGCCC. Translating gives CASSLRGGSNQP. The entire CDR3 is CASSLRGGSNQPQHF.

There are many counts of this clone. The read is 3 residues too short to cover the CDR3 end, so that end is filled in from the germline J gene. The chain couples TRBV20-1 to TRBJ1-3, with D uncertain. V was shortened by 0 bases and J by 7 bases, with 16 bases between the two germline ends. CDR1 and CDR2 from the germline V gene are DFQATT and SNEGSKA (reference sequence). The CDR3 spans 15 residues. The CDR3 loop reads CSARDGQGSLNTIYF. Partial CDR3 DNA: TGCAGTGCTAGAGATGGGCAAGGGTCGCTGAACACC.

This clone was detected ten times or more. The CDR3 loop is CASSDSTYEQYF. CDR3 bases read: TGCGCCAGCAGTGACAGTACCTACGAG. J is TRBJ2-7 and V is TRBV10-1; D not resolved. The CDR3 end is not reached by the read, which stops 3 residues before it; the germline J gene fills it in. The CDR3 totals 12 residues. V lost 3 bases and J lost 2, with 5 bases in between. Germline V lookup: CDR1 WNHNN, CDR2 SYGVQD (reference sequence).

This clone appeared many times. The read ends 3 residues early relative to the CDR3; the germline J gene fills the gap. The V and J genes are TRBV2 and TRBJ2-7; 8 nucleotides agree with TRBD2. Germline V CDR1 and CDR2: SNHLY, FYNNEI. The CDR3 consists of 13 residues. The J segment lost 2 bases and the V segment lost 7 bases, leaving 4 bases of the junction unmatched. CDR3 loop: CASNLAGPYEQYF. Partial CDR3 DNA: TGTGCCAGCAACCTAGCGGGCCCCTACGAG.

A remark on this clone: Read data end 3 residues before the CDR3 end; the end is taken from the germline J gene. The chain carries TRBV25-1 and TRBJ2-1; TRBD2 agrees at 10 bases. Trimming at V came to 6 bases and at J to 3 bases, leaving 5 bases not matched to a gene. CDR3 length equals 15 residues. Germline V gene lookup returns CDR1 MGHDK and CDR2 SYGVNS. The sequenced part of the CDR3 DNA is TGTGCCAGCAGCTACGGGACTAGCGTCTACAATGAG. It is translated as CASSYGTSVYNE. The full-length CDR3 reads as CASSYGTSVYNEQFF.

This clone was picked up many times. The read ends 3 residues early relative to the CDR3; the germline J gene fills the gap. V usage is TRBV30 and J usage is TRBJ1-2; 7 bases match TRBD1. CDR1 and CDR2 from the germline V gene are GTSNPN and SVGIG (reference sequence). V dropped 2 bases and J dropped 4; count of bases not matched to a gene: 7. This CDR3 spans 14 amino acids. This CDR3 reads CAWSPGTESYGYTF. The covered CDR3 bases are TGTGCCTGGAGTCCCGGGACAGAGTCCTATGGC.

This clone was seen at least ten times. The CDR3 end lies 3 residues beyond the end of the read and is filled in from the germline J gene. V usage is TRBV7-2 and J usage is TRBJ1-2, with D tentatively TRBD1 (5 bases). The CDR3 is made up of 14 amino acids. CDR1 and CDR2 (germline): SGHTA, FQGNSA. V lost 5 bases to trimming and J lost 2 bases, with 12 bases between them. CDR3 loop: CASSTIGGNYGYTF. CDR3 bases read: TGTGCCAGCAGCACAATCGGGGGGAACTATGGC.

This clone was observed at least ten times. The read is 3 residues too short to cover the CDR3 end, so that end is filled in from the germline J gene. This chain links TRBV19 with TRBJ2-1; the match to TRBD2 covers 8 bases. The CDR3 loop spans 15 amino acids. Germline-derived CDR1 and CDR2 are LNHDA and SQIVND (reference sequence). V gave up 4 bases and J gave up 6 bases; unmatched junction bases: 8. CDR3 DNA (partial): TGTGCCAGTAGTAAGATTTCTAGCGGGTCCAATGAG. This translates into CASSKISSGSNE. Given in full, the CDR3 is CASSKISSGSNEQFF.

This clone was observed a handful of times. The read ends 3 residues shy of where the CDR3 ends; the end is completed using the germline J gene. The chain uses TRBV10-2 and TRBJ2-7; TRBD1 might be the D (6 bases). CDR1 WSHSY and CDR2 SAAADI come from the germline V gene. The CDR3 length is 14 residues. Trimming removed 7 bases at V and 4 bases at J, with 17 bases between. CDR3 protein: CASMRGTGQYEQYF. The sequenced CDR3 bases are TGCGCCAGCATGAGGGGCACGGGACAATACGAG.

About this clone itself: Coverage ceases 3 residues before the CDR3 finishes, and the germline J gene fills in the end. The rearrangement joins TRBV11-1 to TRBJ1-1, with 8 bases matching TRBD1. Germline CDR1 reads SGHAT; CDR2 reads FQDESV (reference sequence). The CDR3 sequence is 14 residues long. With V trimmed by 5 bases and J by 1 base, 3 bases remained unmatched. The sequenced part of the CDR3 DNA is TGTGCCAGCAGCCTTGGGACAGGGAACACTGAA. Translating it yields CASSLGTGNTE. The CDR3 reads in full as CASSLGTGNTEAFF.

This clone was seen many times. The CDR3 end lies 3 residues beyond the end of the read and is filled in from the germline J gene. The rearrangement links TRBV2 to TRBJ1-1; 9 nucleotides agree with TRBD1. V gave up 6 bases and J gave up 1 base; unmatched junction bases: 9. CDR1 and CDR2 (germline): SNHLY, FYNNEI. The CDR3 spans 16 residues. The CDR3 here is CASSGGTGIRNTEAFF. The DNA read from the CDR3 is TGTGCCAGCAGCGGTGGGACAGGGATTCGGAACACTGAA. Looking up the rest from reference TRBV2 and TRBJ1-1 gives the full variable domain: EPEVTQTPSHQVTQMGQEVILRCVPISNHLYFYWYRQILGQKVEFLVSFYNNEISEKSEIFDDQFSVERPDGSNFTLKIRSTKLEDSAMYFCASSGGTGIRNTEAFFGQGTRLTVV.

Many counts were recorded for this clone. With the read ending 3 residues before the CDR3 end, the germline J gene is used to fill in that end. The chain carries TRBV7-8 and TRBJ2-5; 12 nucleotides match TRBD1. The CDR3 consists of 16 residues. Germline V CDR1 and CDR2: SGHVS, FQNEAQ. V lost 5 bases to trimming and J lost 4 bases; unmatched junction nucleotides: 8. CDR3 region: CASSPEGQGALETQYF. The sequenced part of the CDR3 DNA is TGTGCCAGCAGCCCAGAGGGACAGGGGGCGTTAGAGACC.

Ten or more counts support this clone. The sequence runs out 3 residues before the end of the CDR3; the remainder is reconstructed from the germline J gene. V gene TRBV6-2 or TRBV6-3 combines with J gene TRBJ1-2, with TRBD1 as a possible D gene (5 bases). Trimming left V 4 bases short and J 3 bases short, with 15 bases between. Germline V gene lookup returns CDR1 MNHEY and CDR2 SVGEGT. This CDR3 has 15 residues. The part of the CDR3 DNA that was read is TGTGCCAGCAGTTGGCCTCTCGGGGGGGACTATGGC. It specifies CASSWPLGGDYG. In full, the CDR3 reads CASSWPLGGDYGYTF.

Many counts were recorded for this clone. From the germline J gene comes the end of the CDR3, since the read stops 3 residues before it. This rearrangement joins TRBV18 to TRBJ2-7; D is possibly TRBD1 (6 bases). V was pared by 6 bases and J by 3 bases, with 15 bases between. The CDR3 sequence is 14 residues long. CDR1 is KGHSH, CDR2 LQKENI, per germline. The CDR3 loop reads CASSPQGISYEQYF. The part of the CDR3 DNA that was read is TGTGCCAGCTCTCCCCAGGGGATAAGCTACGAG. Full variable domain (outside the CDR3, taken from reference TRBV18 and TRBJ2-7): NAGVMQNPRHLVRRRGQEARLRCSPMKGHSHVYWYRQLPEEGLKFMVYLQKENIIDESGMPKERFSAEFPKEGPSILRIQQVVRGDSAAYFCASSPQGISYEQYFGPGTRLTVT.

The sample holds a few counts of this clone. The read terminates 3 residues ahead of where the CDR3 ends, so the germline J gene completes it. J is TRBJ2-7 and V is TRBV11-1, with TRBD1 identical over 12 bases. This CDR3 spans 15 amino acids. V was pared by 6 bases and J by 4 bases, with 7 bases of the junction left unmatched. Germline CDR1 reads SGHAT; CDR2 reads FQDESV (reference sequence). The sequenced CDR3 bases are TGTGCCAGCAGTCCCGGGACAGGGGGCGGTTACGAG. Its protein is CASSPGTGGGYE. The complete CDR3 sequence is CASSPGTGGGYEQYF. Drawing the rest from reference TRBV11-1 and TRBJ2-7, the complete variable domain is EAEVAQSPRYKITEKSQAVAFWCDPISGHATLYWYRQILGQGPELLVQFQDESVVDDSQLPKDRFSAERLKGVDSTLKIQPAELGDSAMYLCASSPGTGGGYEQYFGPGTRLTVT.